Listed here are 32 T cell receptor beta chains from one sample, sequenced in a study of T cells in Graves' hyperthyroidism and ophthalmopathy. Amplification of TCR beta CDR3 regions was performed using RNA transcripts as template. The HTBI set primed first-round TCR CDR3 RT-PCR. TCRdb re-called the multiplex PCR reads through MiXCR, storing one row per CDR3 protein. The data show around 760,000 distinct CDR3 sequences, around 40% seen once. The source material was blood. The origin of the receptors is a woman aged 40-49 years with Graves' hyperthyroidism.

A word on this clonotype: A read error is possible here, since a much larger clone lies one base away. The J gene is TRBJ1-3, the V gene TRBV19; the D is unclear. The CDR3 has 14 residues. Germline V lookup: CDR1 LNHDA, CDR2 SQIVND (reference sequence). The CDR3, as DNA: TGTGCCAGTAGTGGCGTCAACTCTGGAAACATCATATATTTT. As protein: CASSGVNSGNIIYF.

A word on this clonotype: A much bigger clone sits one base away, suggesting this may be a read error. This sequence joins TRBV6-5 and TRBJ1-2, with no clear D. Germline CDR1 and CDR2: MNHEY and SVGAGI. This CDR3 contains 13 residues. V was cut by 8 bases and J by 0 bases, with 10 bases left in between. The CDR3 loop is CASAARTNYGYTF. CDR3 nucleotide sequence: TGTGCCAGCGCGGCCAGGACTAACTATGGCTACACCTTC.

This clonotype has only a few counts. The V gene is TRBV6-5, the J gene TRBJ1-5; tentative D call: TRBD1 (5 bases). The V end was cut by 5 bases, the J end by 5 bases, with 10 bases between. Per germline, CDR1 MNHEY and CDR2 SVGAGI. This CDR3 region has 13 residues. CDR3 sequence: CASSMMGDQPQHF. The DNA for the CDR3 is TGTGCCAGCAGTATGATGGGGGATCAGCCCCAGCATTTT.

This clonotype has at least ten counts. The V call is TRBV7-9, the J call TRBJ2-5, with 10 bases aligning to TRBD1. J lost 3 bases, V lost 5 bases, and 9 bases had no gene match. This CDR3 has 16 residues. The V gene's germline CDR1 is SEHNR and CDR2 FQNEAQ (reference sequence). The CDR3 spells CASSGPRDRGEETQYF. CDR3 in DNA: TGTGCCAGCAGCGGGCCCCGGGACAGGGGAGAAGAGACCCAGTACTTC.

Ten or more counts support this clonotype. The chain couples TRBV10-2 to TRBJ2-2; D not resolved. The V gene's germline CDR1 is WSHSY and CDR2 SAAADI. V shed 7 bases and J shed 3 bases, with 3 bases lying between them. This CDR3 is 11 amino acids long. This CDR3 is CASTHTGELFF. CDR3 in DNA: TGCGCCAGCACGCACACCGGGGAGCTGTTTTTT.

This clonotype was counted at least ten times. The chain is built from TRBV19 and TRBJ1-5; D remains unclear. Germline V lookup: CDR1 LNHDA, CDR2 SQIVND (reference sequence). Trimming shortened V by 7 bases and J by 6 bases, and 19 bases separated the two germline ends. The CDR3 runs to 15 residues. CDR3 in DNA: TGTGCCAGTACCCCTCGGGGTCGGGGTAGTCAGCCCCAGCATTTT. It encodes CASTPRGRGSQPQHF.

This chain connects TRBV5-5 to TRBJ2-2; 10 bases line up with TRBD2. The CDR3 runs 16 residues. CDR1 and CDR2 (germline): SGHKS, YYEKEE (reference sequence). Trimming at V came to 3 bases and at J to 5 bases, leaving 7 bases not matched to a gene. CDR3 sequence reads: CASSSSSGSATGELFF. CDR3 coding DNA: TGTGCCAGCAGCTCCTCTAGCGGGAGTGCGACCGGGGAGCTGTTTTTT.

J is TRBJ2-7 and V is TRBV25-1, with TRBD2 as a possible D gene (6 bases). The CDR3 spans 13 residues. Trimming removed 8 bases from V and 2 bases from J, with 13 bases in between. Germline V lookup: CDR1 MGHDK, CDR2 SYGVNS. CDR3 nucleotide sequence: TGTGCCAGCGCCGACCCGGGAGCCTACGAGCAGTACTTC. Its translation: CASADPGAYEQYF.

This clonotype was seen many times. This CDR3 reads CASSYSTGDQYF. For the CDR3, the DNA is TGTGCCAGCAGTTACTCGACGGGGGATCAGTACTTC. The genes are TRBV6-2 or TRBV6-3 and TRBJ2-7; perhaps TRBD2 as D (6 bases). The V gene's germline CDR1 is MNHEY and CDR2 SVGEGT. V was trimmed by 0 bases and J by 10 bases, leaving 10 bases between them. This CDR3 region has 12 residues.

The V call is TRBV20-1, the J call TRBJ2-2, with 9 bases aligning to TRBD2. Per germline, CDR1 DFQATT and CDR2 SNEGSKA (reference sequence). CDR3 length equals 17 residues. J was trimmed by 1 base and V by 6 bases; bases with no gene match: 12. DNA of the CDR3: TGCAGTGCCAAAATCCCTCGACTAGCGGAGAACACCGGGGAGCTGTTTTTT. Its translation is CSAKIPRLAENTGELFF.

The chain uses TRBV11-1 and TRBJ2-7; TRBD2 matches at 8 bases. This CDR3 contains 15 residues. Unmatched junction bases numbered 10, after V lost 5 bases and J lost 4 bases. Per the germline V gene, CDR1 is SGHAT and CDR2 is FQDESV (reference sequence). This CDR3 reads CASSHGGEAVYEQYF. Written as DNA, the CDR3 is TGTGCCAGCAGCCACGGGGGGGAGGCCGTGTACGAGCAGTACTTC.

The chain uses TRBV7-9 and TRBJ2-2; D not certain. V lost 1 base and J lost 0, with 12 bases in between. Germline V gene data show CDR1 as SEHNR and CDR2 as FQNEAQ (reference sequence). CDR3 length equals 17 residues. CDR3 region: CASSLGVHSSNTGELFF. As DNA, the CDR3 is TGTGCCAGCAGCTTAGGAGTGCACAGCTCGAACACCGGGGAGCTGTTTTTT.

Notes on this clonotype: A much larger clone sits a single nucleotide away, making a read error possible. V is TRBV20-1 and J is TRBJ2-6; tentative D call: TRBD2 (7 bases). Looked up from germline, CDR1 is DFQATT and CDR2 is SNEGSKA (reference sequence). V lost 5 bases to trimming and J lost 0 bases, with 14 bases between them. The CDR3 runs to 16 residues. CDR3 sequence: CSAGAGAASGANVLTF. As DNA, the CDR3 is TGCAGTGCTGGGGCGGGGGCCGCCTCTGGGGCCAACGTCCTGACTTTC.

This clonotype was detected many times. This chain links TRBV20-1 with TRBJ1-2, with D unclear. Trimming shortened V by 3 bases and J by 3 bases, and 11 bases separated the two germline ends. The CDR3 totals 13 residues. Looked up from germline, CDR1 is DFQATT and CDR2 is SNEGSKA (reference sequence). The CDR3 sequence is CSARTQRDYGYTF. In DNA form, the CDR3 reads TGCAGTGCTAGGACCCAGCGAGACTATGGCTACACCTTC.

Of note for this clonotype: This sequence may be a read error, since a much larger clone differs from it by one base. The rearrangement uses TRBV7-2 and TRBJ1-2; TRBD1 agrees at 7 bases. From germline, CDR1 is SGHTA and CDR2 FQGNSA. The CDR3 runs to 13 residues. CDR3 sequence: CVSSITGVRGYTF. CDR3 coding DNA: TGTGTCAGCAGCATAACAGGGGTTCGTGGCTACACCTTC.

The gene calls are TRBV10-3 and TRBJ2-2; TRBD1 matches 9 bases. The J segment lost 7 bases and the V segment lost 7 bases, leaving 10 bases of the junction unmatched. Germline V gives CDR1 ENHRY, CDR2 SYGVKD. CDR3 length: 15 residues. For the CDR3, the DNA is TGTGCCATCATGGGATACCGGGACAGGGACGGGGAGCTGTTTTTT. This gives the protein CAIMGYRDRDGELFF.

The gene calls are TRBV6-1 and TRBJ1-1; D gene ambiguous. The CDR3 loop spans 14 amino acids. From germline, CDR1 is MNHNS and CDR2 SASEGT. Between the trimmed V and J ends, which lost 2 bases and 2 bases, there was a span of 9 bases. CDR3 sequence reads: CASSETTANTEAFF. Here the CDR3 DNA reads TGTGCCAGCAGTGAAACAACAGCAAACACTGAAGCTTTCTTT.

V usage is TRBV12-3 or TRBV12-4 and J usage is TRBJ1-2; a weak D match, TRBD1 (6 bases). CDR3 length: 15 amino acids. Trimming left V 8 bases short and J 6 bases short, with 22 bases between. This CDR3 is CASHRGGGGENGYTF. CDR3 DNA sequence: TGTGCCAGCCACCGAGGGGGAGGGGGAGAGAATGGCTACACCTTC.

The gene calls are TRBV7-9 and TRBJ2-7; D possibly uses TRBD1 or TRBD2 (6 bases each). V dropped 7 bases and J dropped 3 bases, with 16 bases sitting between them. Germline V gene sequence: CDR1 SEHNR, CDR2 FQNEAQ (reference sequence). The CDR3 is 14 residues long. CDR3 in amino acids: CASTVRGGGYEQYF. CDR3 DNA sequence: TGTGCCAGCACTGTACGAGGGGGAGGCTACGAGCAGTACTTC.

A note on this clonotype: This sequence may be a read error, since a much larger clone differs from it by one base. This sequence joins TRBV10-3 and TRBJ2-7; D is ambiguous. The CDR3 consists of 15 residues. Germline lookup yields CDR1 ENHRY and CDR2 SYGVKD. V lost 5 bases, J lost 4 bases, and 18 bases lay in between. The CDR3 nucleotides read TGTGCCATCAGTAACGGTGGAAGGAGATATTACGAGCAGTACTTC. Its protein product is CAISNGGRRYYEQYF.

The CDR3 DNA sequence: TGTGCCGCCTCGGGCTCTGTGTGGAACACCATATATTTT. This translates into CAASGSVWNTIYF. The chain couples TRBV19 to TRBJ1-3, with D unclear. The length of the CDR3 is 13 residues. CDR1 and CDR2 (germline): LNHDA, SQIVND (reference sequence). The V and J ends lost 11 bases and 7 bases respectively, with 18 bases between them.

Notes on this clonotype: With a much larger clone just one base away, this may be a read error. V usage is TRBV20-1 and J usage is TRBJ1-2; a possible D gene is TRBD1 (6 bases). The CDR3 has 14 residues. Germline assignment: CDR1 DFQATT and CDR2 SNEGSKA (reference sequence). For the CDR3, the DNA is TGCAGTACTAGCACGGACAGCAAATTTTATGGCTACACCTTC. This encodes CSTSTDSKFYGYTF.

The rearrangement joins TRBV6-1 to TRBJ2-7; D is undetermined. CDR3 length: 14 amino acids. Trimming stripped 5 bases from V and 2 bases from J, with 13 bases between. Looked up from germline, CDR1 is MNHNS and CDR2 is SASEGT. CDR3 DNA: TGTGCCAGCAGTCTGGCCTCTCAAGCCTACGAGCAGTACTTC. Residues: CASSLASQAYEQYF.

This clonotype was observed a handful of times. CDR3 loop: CASSLAATVSTGANVLTF. CDR3 in DNA: TGTGCCAGCAGCTTAGCCGCAACAGTCTCGACTGGGGCCAACGTCCTGACTTTC. The gene calls are TRBV7-8 and TRBJ2-6; D remains unclear. The V and J ends lost 0 bases and 2 bases respectively, with 14 bases between them. The CDR3 totals 18 residues. Germline V gene lookup returns CDR1 SGHVS and CDR2 FQNEAQ.

This clonotype was recorded at least ten times. The chain employs TRBV25-1 and TRBJ1-2; possibly TRBD1 for D (5 bases). Per germline, CDR1 MGHDK and CDR2 SYGVNS. This CDR3 is built from 14 residues. The germline V and J ends were trimmed by 5 bases and 5 bases, with 15 bases remaining between them. The CDR3 DNA follows: TGTGCCAGCAGTCAAAGGGGCCTCCTATATGGCTACACCTTC. It is translated as CASSQRGLLYGYTF.

This clonotype was picked up many times. V is TRBV19 and J is TRBJ1-1; no clear D gene. Germline CDR1 and CDR2: LNHDA and SQIVND (reference sequence). The CDR3 has 10 residues. CDR3 amino acids: CPGEDTEAFF. In DNA form, the CDR3 reads TGTCCTGGGGAGGACACTGAAGCTTTCTTT.

This clonotype was seen repeatedly, ten times or more. The CDR3 DNA is TGTGCCAGCAGCCCCGACAGTGGGGAAAAACTGTTTTTT. Translating gives CASSPDSGEKLFF. The chain has TRBV7-9 and TRBJ1-4, with D possibly matching TRBD1 (5 bases). Germline V gene data show CDR1 as SEHNR and CDR2 as FQNEAQ (reference sequence). V gave up 5 bases and J gave up 8 bases, with 12 bases separating them. The CDR3 contains 13 residues.

The V and J genes are TRBV2 and TRBJ2-6; D is unresolved. V lost 8 bases, J lost 0 bases, and 11 bases lay in between. The germline V gene encodes CDR1 SNHLY and CDR2 FYNNEI. CDR3 length: 15 amino acids. The CDR3, as DNA: TGTGCCAGCGTAAAAGACACCTCTGGGGCCAACGTCCTGACTTTC. The encoded protein is CASVKDTSGANVLTF.

This chain connects TRBV7-9 to TRBJ2-5; 15 bases agree with TRBD2. V gave up 5 bases and J gave up 7 bases; unmatched junction bases: 5. The germline V gene encodes CDR1 SEHNR and CDR2 FQNEAQ (reference sequence). The CDR3 length is 15 residues. As DNA, the CDR3 is TGTGCCAGCAGCCCGCAGGGACTAGCGGGAGGGACCCAGTACTTC. Amino acid sequence: CASSPQGLAGGTQYF.

This clonotype showed up many times. The chain uses TRBV9 and TRBJ1-1; 9 nucleotides match TRBD1. CDR3 length: 15 amino acids. V lost 3 bases to trimming and J lost 6 bases; unmatched junction nucleotides: 9. Germline V gene data show CDR1 as SGDLS and CDR2 as YYNGEE. CDR3: CASSASWDRAPEAFF. In nucleotides, the CDR3 is TGTGCCAGCAGCGCCTCCTGGGACAGGGCGCCTGAAGCTTTCTTT.

The chain recombines TRBV5-6 with TRBJ1-2, with D perhaps matching TRBD1 (5 bases). Trimming cost V 0 bases and J 12 bases, with 21 bases left between them. Germline lookup yields CDR1 SGHDT and CDR2 YYEEEE. This CDR3 spans 15 amino acids. CDR3 coding DNA: TGTGCCAGCAGCTTGGAAAGGGGAGTGTTAGGAAAAAACACCTTC. Translation gives CASSLERGVLGKNTF.

This clonotype has just a few counts. CDR3 amino acids: CASSSRQGEAETQYF. The CDR3 DNA sequence: TGTGCCAGTAGTAGTCGACAGGGAGAGGCGGAGACCCAGTACTTC. The chain has TRBV19 and TRBJ2-5, with 7 bases that match TRBD1. V was pared by 4 bases and J by 5 bases, with 10 bases of the junction left unmatched. This CDR3 comprises 15 residues. Germline V gene sequence: CDR1 LNHDA, CDR2 SQIVND (reference sequence).